This T cell receptor beta chain stems from a study of blood T cell repertoires in COVID-19 (dated by TCRdb to 2018 to 2021). Study-wide context: The collaborator samples originated in the United States, Italy and Spain and spanned the acute and convalescent phases of COVID-19. The prospective study material was composed of cDNA or gDNA derived from T cells, B-cell-depleted T cells, or PBMCs. The dataset comprised deeply sampled blood TCRbeta repertoires from subjects exposed to, actively infected with, or recovered from COVID-19. A freely available public database, intended as a resource for researchers studying the immune response to SARS-CoV-2, is where the repertoires were released. Samples came from the ongoing ImmuneRACE study (first 160 participants) plus 1,254 subjects from 6 global collaborators. The sample metadata nearly always contained a de-identified subject ID, COVID-19 status, age in years and sex. Where HLA class I and class II types were available, the types were taken from metadata supplied by the sample provider, not from assay-based typing. Overall study outcomes, separate from this receptor: How much clinical and demographic metadata was included differed by source and by participant, and the metadata was provided uncurated.

Based on the germline V gene (reference sequence), the CDR1 and CDR2 sequences are LNHDA and SQIVND. From the cysteine up to the phenylalanine, the CDR3 has a length of 16 residues. The only DNA kept is the CDR3, 48 bases in frame from the first base. Here V drops 2 bases and J drops 5 bases, and the junction holds 10 bases not matched to any gene. Note on this clone: No antigen is known for it. Qualities for individual bases were not recorded, and no much larger clone is one base off.

The immunoSEQ Assay, a bias-controlled multiplex PCR, was used to amplify TCRbeta CDR3 regions from genomic DNA. The study's own analysis went as follows. Within the assay, amplification of reference gene primers was used to estimate how many nucleated cells each sample contained. To quantify the absolute abundance of each unique TCRbeta CDR3 rearrangement, sequence reads were collapsed and filtered. Productive Simpson clonality was computed per sample as the square root of Simpson's diversity index over productive rearrangements. TCRdb retrieved this table from immuneACCESS and kept in-frame rearrangements only. Not all clones are present; in checked studies, unresolved V genes account for under half, and no reason is known for the remainder. That table supplies the V and J calls and clone size; D and trimming were determined from the DNA. This sample comprises 75,000 to 95,000 clones, around 67% of them detected only once. The ten largest make up over 3.5% of the sample.

In Seattle, one collaborating source enrolled patients while the infection was active and tracked those patients longitudinally over the course of disease. Whole blood was collected in K2EDTA tubes by collaborating institutions according to the institutions' own protocols. For TCRbeta analysis, collaborators shipped samples in one of three forms: frozen whole blood, isolated PBMCs, or DNA extracted from either of those sample types. The chain is encoded by TRBV19 joined to TRBJ2-7; 9 bases in between match TRBD2. The source material was peripheral blood. The TCR sequence derives from a man aged 65-85 years with COVID-19, enrolled during active disease. The CDR3 region reads CASSIRQGLAFHEQYF. The DNA is as follows: TGTGCCAGTAGTATACGGCAAGGACTAGCGTTCCACGAGCAGTACTTC.